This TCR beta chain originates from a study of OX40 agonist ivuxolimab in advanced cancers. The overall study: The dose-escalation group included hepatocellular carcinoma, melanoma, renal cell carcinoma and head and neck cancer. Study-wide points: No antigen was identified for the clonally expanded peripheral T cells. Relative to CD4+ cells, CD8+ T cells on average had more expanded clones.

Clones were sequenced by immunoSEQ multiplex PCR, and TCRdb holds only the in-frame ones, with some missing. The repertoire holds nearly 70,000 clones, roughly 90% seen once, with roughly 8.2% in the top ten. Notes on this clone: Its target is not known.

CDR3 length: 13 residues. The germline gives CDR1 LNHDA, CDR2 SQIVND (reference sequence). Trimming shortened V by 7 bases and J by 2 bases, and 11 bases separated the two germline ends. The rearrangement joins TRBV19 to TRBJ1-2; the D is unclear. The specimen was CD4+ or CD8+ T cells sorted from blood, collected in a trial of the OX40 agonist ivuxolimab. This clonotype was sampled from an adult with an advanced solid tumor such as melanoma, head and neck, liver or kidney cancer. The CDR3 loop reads CASTSTSNYGYTF. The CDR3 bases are TGTGCCAGTACTTCCACATCCAACTATGGCTACACCTTC.